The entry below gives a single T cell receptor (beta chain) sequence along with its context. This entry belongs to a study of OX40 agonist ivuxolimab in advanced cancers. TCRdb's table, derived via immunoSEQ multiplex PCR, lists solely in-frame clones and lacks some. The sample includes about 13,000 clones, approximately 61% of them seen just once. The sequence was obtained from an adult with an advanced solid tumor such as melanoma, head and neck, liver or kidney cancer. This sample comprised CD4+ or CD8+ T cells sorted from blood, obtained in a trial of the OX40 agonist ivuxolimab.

This chain's CDR3 is CASSFGGTYEQYF. In nucleotides, the CDR3 is TGCGCCAGCAGCTTCGGGGGGACCTACGAGCAGTACTTC. The chain is built from TRBV5-1 and TRBJ2-7; 7 bases agree with TRBD2. Unmatched junction bases numbered 1, after V lost 2 bases and J lost 2 bases. Germline V gene data show CDR1 as SGHRS and CDR2 as YFSETQ. The CDR3 length is 13 residues.